This T cell receptor beta chain appears in the sequencing data of a study of T cells in Graves' hyperthyroidism and ophthalmopathy. Whole-study findings and limits: Blood shared most expanded thyroid clonotypes above 0.001.

V was pared by 5 bases and J by 6 bases, with 10 bases between. CDR3 length equals 13 residues. CDR1 and CDR2 from the germline V gene are LNHDA and SQIVND (reference sequence). RNA transcripts served as the template for amplifying TCR beta CDR3 regions. A first-round RT-PCR of the TCR CDR3 used the HTBI primer set. TCRdb independently ran MiXCR on the multiplex PCR reads; one entry per CDR3 protein. The table has about 500,000 distinct CDR3 sequences, roughly 16% seen once; the top ten hold approximately 30%. A word on this clonotype: The antigen remains unidentified.

At least 3 on the Clinical Activity Score was recorded for ophthalmopathy patients, who also had NOSPECS grade at least 4 and duration under 3 months. The V and J genes are TRBV19 and TRBJ2-2; perhaps D is TRBD1 or TRBD2 (6 bases each). The sample was blood. This receptor was obtained from a woman aged 25 to 39 with Graves' ophthalmopathy. The CDR3, as DNA: TGTGCCAGTAGTGAGGGGGGTTCCGGGGAGCTGTTTTTT. Protein: CASSEGGSGELFF.